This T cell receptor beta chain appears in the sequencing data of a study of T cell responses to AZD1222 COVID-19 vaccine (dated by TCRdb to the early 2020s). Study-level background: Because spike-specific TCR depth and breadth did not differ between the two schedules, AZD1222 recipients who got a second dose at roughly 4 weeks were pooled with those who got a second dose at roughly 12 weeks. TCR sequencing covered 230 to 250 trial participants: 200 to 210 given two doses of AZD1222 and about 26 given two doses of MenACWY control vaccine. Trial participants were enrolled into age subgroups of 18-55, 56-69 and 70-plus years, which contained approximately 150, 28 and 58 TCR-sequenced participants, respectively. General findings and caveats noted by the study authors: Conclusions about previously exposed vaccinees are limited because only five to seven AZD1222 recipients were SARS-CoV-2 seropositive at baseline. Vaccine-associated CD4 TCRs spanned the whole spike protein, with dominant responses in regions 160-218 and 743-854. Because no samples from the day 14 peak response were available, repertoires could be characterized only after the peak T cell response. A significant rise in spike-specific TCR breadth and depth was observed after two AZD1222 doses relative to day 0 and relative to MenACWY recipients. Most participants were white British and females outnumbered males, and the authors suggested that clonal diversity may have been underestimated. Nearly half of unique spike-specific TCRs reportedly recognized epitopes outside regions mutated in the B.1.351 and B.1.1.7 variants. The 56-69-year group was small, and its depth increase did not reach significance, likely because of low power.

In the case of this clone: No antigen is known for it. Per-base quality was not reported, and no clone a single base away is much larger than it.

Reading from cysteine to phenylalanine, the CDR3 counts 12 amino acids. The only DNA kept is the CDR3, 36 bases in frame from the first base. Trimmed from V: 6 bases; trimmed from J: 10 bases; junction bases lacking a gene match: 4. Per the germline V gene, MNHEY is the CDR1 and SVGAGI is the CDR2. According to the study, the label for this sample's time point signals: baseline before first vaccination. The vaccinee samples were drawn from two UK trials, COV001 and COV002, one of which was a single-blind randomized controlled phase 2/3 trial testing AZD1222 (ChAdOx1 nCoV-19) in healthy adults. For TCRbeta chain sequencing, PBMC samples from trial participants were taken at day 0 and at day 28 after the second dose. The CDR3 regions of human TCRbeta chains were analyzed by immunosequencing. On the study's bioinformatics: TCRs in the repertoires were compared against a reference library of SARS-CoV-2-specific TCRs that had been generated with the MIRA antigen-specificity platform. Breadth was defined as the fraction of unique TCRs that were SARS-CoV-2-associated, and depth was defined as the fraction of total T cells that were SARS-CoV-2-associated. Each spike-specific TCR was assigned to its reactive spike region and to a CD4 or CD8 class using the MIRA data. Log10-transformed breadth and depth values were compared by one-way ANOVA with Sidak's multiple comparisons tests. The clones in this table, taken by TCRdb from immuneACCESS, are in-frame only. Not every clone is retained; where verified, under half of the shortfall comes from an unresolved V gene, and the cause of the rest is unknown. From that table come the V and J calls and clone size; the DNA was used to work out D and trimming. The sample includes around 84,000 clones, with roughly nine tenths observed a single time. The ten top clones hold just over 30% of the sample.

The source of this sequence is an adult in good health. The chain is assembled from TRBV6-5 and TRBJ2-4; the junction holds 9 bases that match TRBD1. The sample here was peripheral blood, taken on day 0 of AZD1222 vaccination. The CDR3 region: CASSPTGGIQYF. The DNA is TGTGCCAGCAGCCCGACAGGGGGTATTCAGTACTTC.